This T cell receptor beta chain is drawn from a study of molecular identifiers for immune sequencing clone quantification. Overall study context: Four of five splits of RNA from about 20,000 or 100,000 naive CD8 cells were sequenced in replicates. Broader study findings: It was shown that clones above 20 RNA copies held over 97% of effector molecules, but under 1% in naive cells.

Notes on this clonotype: Its antigen is currently unknown.

Trimming removed 2 bases at V and 6 bases at J, with 17 bases between. Germline loops: CDR1 MNHNY, CDR2 SVGAGI (reference sequence). This CDR3 is 15 amino acids long. In preparing bulk TCR libraries, previously described methods and listed TCR primers were used. TCRdb processed the PCR reads anew with MiXCR; each CDR3 protein has one entry. Seen here are tens of thousands of distinct CDR3 sequences, under 20% observed once, and the top ten hold more than 1.2%. It was from roughly 21,000 to 960,000 sorted cells, with 10%, 30% or 50% RNA, that naive CD8 libraries came. Material: naive CD8+ T cells from blood, with Jurkat cell RNA spiked in. Subset given: FACS-sorted CD8+CD4-CCR7+CD45RA+ naive T cells. The clonotype comes from a human donor in good health. Some libraries in this study had Jurkat cell RNA spiked in. The rearrangement links TRBV6-6 to TRBJ2-7; unclear D gene. CDR3 sequence: CASSYRRQELVEQYF. CDR3 nucleotides: TGTGCCAGCAGTTACCGCCGCCAGGAGTTGGTCGAGCAGTACTTC.